These 3 T cell receptor beta chains were all obtained from the same sample, sequenced in a study of blood T cell repertoires in COVID-19. Sequencing was performed with immunoSEQ multiplex PCR; in TCRdb, only in-frame clones are kept and a portion is missing. The sample lists fewer than 150,000 clones; 75% to 90% were seen once. The sequencing input was peripheral blood. The receptors here all came from a human donor in a cohort sampled during active COVID-19.

The chain has TRBV24-1 and TRBJ1-5; D possibly corresponds to TRBD1 (6 bases). The CDR3 consists of 16 residues. V lost 4 bases and J 7 bases, leaving 19 bases between the germline ends. The germline gives CDR1 KGHDR, CDR2 SFDVKD. CDR3 sequence (DNA): TGTGCCACCAGTGAGGCCTCCGGACAGCCTGACCAGCCCCAGCATTTT. Translated: CATSEASGQPDQPQHF.

The V gene is TRBV5-4, the J gene TRBJ2-3; 9 nucleotides align to TRBD2. This CDR3 comprises 19 residues. Trimming at V came to 4 bases and at J to 0 bases, leaving 15 bases not matched to a gene. Germline values: CDR1 SGHNT, CDR2 YYREEE (reference sequence). The CDR3 loop is CASSRSGVAGASSTDTQYF. CDR3 DNA: TGTGCCAGCAGCCGGAGTGGGGTAGCGGGAGCCTCTAGCACAGATACGCAGTATTTT.

This rearrangement joins TRBV30 to TRBJ1-2; 9 nucleotides line up with TRBD1. The V segment lost 3 bases and the J segment 3 bases; nucleotides outside the gene matches: 5. Looked up from germline, CDR1 is GTSNPN and CDR2 is SVGIG (reference sequence). This CDR3 region has 14 residues. CDR3 loop: CAWRPRDRDYGYTF. CDR3 coding DNA: TGTGCCTGGAGACCCCGGGACAGGGACTATGGCTACACCTTC.